This T cell receptor beta chain is drawn from a study of T cells in Graves' hyperthyroidism and ophthalmopathy (dated by TCRdb to 2018 to 2020). Background on the whole study: Peripheral blood was collected at initial diagnosis, before any treatment. To identify distinguishing TCR V-J signatures, a discovery cohort of around 98 patients was used, comprising some 45 with Graves' ophthalmopathy and about 59 with stable Graves' hyperthyroidism. Prospective prediction of ophthalmopathy was tested in an independent validation cohort of under 20 hyperthyroidism patients and some 17 patients who later progressed to ophthalmopathy. The 90 to 100 discovery patients were randomly divided into training and test sets at a 7:3 ratio. The study also compared thyroid tissue and blood T-cell repertoires from five or six Graves' hyperthyroidism patients. After sampling, hyperthyroidism patients received methimazole starting at 30 mg daily, and ophthalmopathy patients received high-dose intravenous methylprednisolone. The paper describes TCR Vbeta CDR3 sequencing of 135 peripheral blood samples, made up of some 42 ophthalmopathy patients, around 78 hyperthyroidism patients and some 17 progressor patients.

Summary of the overall study and its limitations: In cross-validation, a model built on a 13 V-J signature told ophthalmopathy apart from stable hyperthyroidism with 85% to 90% sensitivity and roughly 82% specificity, and in testing the same model reached 80%/75%. In validation, progression to ophthalmopathy was predicted by the model with around 70% sensitivity and approximately 78% specificity, a median of approximately 6.5 months before onset. Sample size was not statistically predetermined, and blinding of investigators to group allocation was not performed. Blood samples also contained most of the expanded thyroid clonotypes (frequency above 0.001), which suggests that blood repertoires may reflect thyroid immune responses.

Inclusive of the bounding cysteine and phenylalanine, the CDR3 is 14 residues long. Here the CDR3 DNA is all that survives: 42 bases in frame from base 1. V gives up 4 bases and J gives up 3 bases, and the segment between their germline ends measures 15 bases. CDR1 and CDR2 are drawn from the germline V gene: SQVTM, ANQGSEA. Stable Graves' hyperthyroidism was defined as no progression to ophthalmopathy during 18 months of follow-up. Hyperthyroidism patients were newly diagnosed, with disease duration under 2 months, and aged 18 to 65 years. Any patient with an uncontrolled infection, another autoimmune disease, pregnancy or lactation was excluded. Clinical symptoms, serum thyroxine and TRAb, thyroid ultrasound, and orbital computed tomography formed the basis for the diagnoses. PBMCs were isolated from 7.5 to 10 ml of fresh peripheral blood by Ficoll-Paque density gradient centrifugation. Total RNA was extracted using Trizol reagent, and RNA quality was assessed on an Agilent 2100 Bioanalyzer.

Amplification of TCR beta CDR3 regions was carried out from RNA transcripts. For the first round of RT-PCR on the TCR CDR3, the HTBI primer set was used together with the Qiagen OneStep RT-PCR kit. Libraries were constructed in a second round of multiplex PCR, after which size selection and purification were performed. Sequencing of the libraries was done on an Illumina HiSeq2000 using paired-end 100 bp reads. For the original study's pipeline: SOAPnuke was used to process the raw data, removing reads that contained adapters or uncalled bases, had a mean Phred below 15, or lacked an exact match to the constant primer or identifier. High-quality paired reads were merged with COPE v1.2.5, and unique nucleotide sequences were defined as clonotypes. MiTCR v1.1 was used to align clonotypes to the IMGT TRBV, TRBD and TRBJ reference segments. Analysis was restricted to V-J combinations with a frequency above 0.0001, which covered just over 98% of repertoires. A TCS score was defined as the ratio of F50 (clonal expansion) to E x V (chaos), with BLOSUM62-based TCRdist applied between CDR3 peptides within each V-J. Welch's t-statistics and random forest reduced roughly 500 V-J features to 13, which were used in a naive Bayes classifier (R e1071). The similarity between thyroid and blood repertoires was quantified using the Morisita-Horn index. TCRdb handled the public reads itself, with Q25 trimming in fastp and clone calling in MiXCR, and kept productive beta chains. Merged by CDR3 protein, the rows form single entries marked with the most common genes and DNA. The V and J calls, along with clone size, are taken from TCRdb and not from the paper's own processing. The sample table holds some 800,000 distinct CDR3 sequences, of which roughly 40% were seen once. The ten most abundant clones make up approximately 8.7% of the sample.

As for this clonotype: Its cognate antigen has yet to be identified. This could be a read error, since a much larger clone is one nucleotide away.

In this chain, TRBV29-1 is recombined with TRBJ2-5; a confident D gene designation cannot be given. The sample taken for sequencing was blood. The source of this sequence is a man aged 18 to 29 with Graves' hyperthyroidism. The CDR3 has the sequence CSVALAGIKETQYF. The DNA reads TGCAGCGTTGCTCTGGCCGGAATTAAAGAGACCCAGTACTTC. The CDR3 plus the reference TRBV29-1 and TRBJ2-5 genes for the other parts give the full variable domain: SAVISQKPSRDICQRGTSLTIQCQVDSQVTMMFWYRQQPGQSLTLIATANQGSEATYESGFVIDKFPISRPNLTFSTLTVSNMSPEDSSIYLCSVALAGIKETQYFGPGTRLLVL.